Listed below are T cell receptor beta chains from one sample, sequenced in a study of response to subunit inactivated influenza vaccine. TCRdb redid the calling of the RT-PCR reads with MiXCR, one entry per CDR3 protein. The profile shows just under 550,000 distinct CDR3 sequences, under 30% of them singletons. This sample was shared with a second study, whose subject was T cells expressing NK-cell markers.

The material sequenced was CD4+ T cells sorted from PBMCs, taken 11 to 12 days after vaccination. Receptors were obtained from a man aged 50 to 60 who received an inactivated influenza vaccine. The CDR3 runs from the conserved cysteine through the conserved F or W. A D gene is named only where the DNA matches it firmly. Expanded clones get a size class; other rows say once, few or many, or leave the size out.

d_gene: TRBD2; abundance: NA; j_gene: TRBJ2-1; v_gene: TRBV7-2; CDR3nt: TGTGCCAGCAGCTTAGAGCGCGGGGGGGCCGGTGAGCAGTTCTTC; CDR3aa: CASSLERGGAGEQFF
d_gene: TRBD1; abundance: many; j_gene: TRBJ1-2; v_gene: TRBV7-9; CDR3nt: TGTGCCAGCAGCTTAGCCTTCGGGACAGTTGCTAACTATGGCTACACCTTC; CDR3aa: CASSLAFGTVANYGYTF
d_gene: TRBD1; abundance: NA; j_gene: TRBJ2-3; v_gene: TRBV24-1; CDR3nt: TGTGCCACCGCACCGGGGCAGGGGGATCCCTACACAGATACGCAGTATTTT; CDR3aa: CATAPGQGDPYTDTQYF
d_gene: TRBD1; abundance: NA; j_gene: TRBJ1-4; v_gene: TRBV4-2; CDR3nt: TGTGCCAGCAGCCAAGACCCAGGGGGCGCAACTAATGAAAAACTGTTTTTT; CDR3aa: CASSQDPGGATNEKLFF
d_gene: TRBD1; abundance: many; j_gene: TRBJ2-3; v_gene: TRBV29-1; CDR3nt: TGCAGCGTTGAAGATCAGGGGGCAGATACGCAGTATTTT; CDR3aa: CSVEDQGADTQYF
d_gene: NA; abundance: few; j_gene: TRBJ1-2; v_gene: TRBV6-5; CDR3nt: TGTGCCAGCAGTTACTCAAAGGGGGGCCTTGGAATCGTCTATGGCTACACCTTC; CDR3aa: CASSYSKGGLGIVYGYTF
d_gene: TRBD2; abundance: once; j_gene: TRBJ2-2; v_gene: TRBV12-3/TRBV12-4; CDR3nt: TGTGCCAGCAGTGGAGCGGGGCGGGTCACCGGGGAGCTGTTTTTT; CDR3aa: CASSGAGRVTGELFF
d_gene: NA; abundance: NA; j_gene: TRBJ2-3; v_gene: TRBV12-3/TRBV12-4; CDR3nt: TGTGCCAGCACCCGAAAGAGGGGTACGCAGTATTTT; CDR3aa: CASTRKRGTQYF
d_gene: NA; abundance: few; j_gene: TRBJ2-5; v_gene: TRBV12-3/TRBV12-4; CDR3nt: TGTGCCAGCAGTTTAGGGAAGACCCAGGTGTTCCAAGAGACCCAGTACTTC; CDR3aa: CASSLGKTQVFQETQYF
d_gene: TRBD2; abundance: few; j_gene: TRBJ2-1; v_gene: TRBV20-1; CDR3nt: TGCAGTGCCCAACCTTTTAGCGGGGGGAACTACAATGAGCAGTTCTTC; CDR3aa: CSAQPFSGGNYNEQFF
d_gene: TRBD1; abundance: NA; j_gene: TRBJ2-6; v_gene: TRBV4-1; CDR3nt: TGCGCCAGCAGCCAAGAGAGCGTCAGTCGGGGACAGAGGTTTTCGTACAACGTCCTGACTTTC; CDR3aa: CASSQESVSRGQRFSYNVLTF
d_gene: NA; abundance: NA; j_gene: TRBJ2-5; v_gene: TRBV20-1; CDR3nt: TGCAGTGCTACGACCCGGGGGATGGAGACCCAGTACTTC; CDR3aa: CSATTRGMETQYF
d_gene: NA; abundance: NA; j_gene: TRBJ2-1; v_gene: TRBV6-5; CDR3nt: TGTGCCAGCAGTTTAGAATACAGGCGCCATGAGCAGTTCTTC; CDR3aa: CASSLEYRRHEQFF
d_gene: TRBD1; abundance: few; j_gene: TRBJ1-5; v_gene: TRBV20-1; CDR3nt: TGCAGTGTCGACAGGGGTAGCCAGCCCCAGCATTTT; CDR3aa: CSVDRGSQPQHF
d_gene: NA; abundance: few; j_gene: TRBJ2-1; v_gene: TRBV5-1; CDR3nt: TGCGCCAGCAGCTTGGTTGAATACAATGAGCAGTTCTTC; CDR3aa: CASSLVEYNEQFF
d_gene: TRBD1; abundance: NA; j_gene: TRBJ1-2; v_gene: TRBV10-3; CDR3nt: TGTGCCATCAGACCGGGACAGGGGCACTATGGCTACACCTTC; CDR3aa: CAIRPGQGHYGYTF
d_gene: TRBD1; abundance: NA; j_gene: TRBJ1-3; v_gene: TRBV6-1; CDR3nt: TGTGCCAGCAGTGCACAGGGGGCTTCTGGAAACACCATATATTTT; CDR3aa: CASSAQGASGNTIYF
d_gene: TRBD2; abundance: NA; j_gene: TRBJ2-1; v_gene: TRBV4-2; CDR3nt: TGTGCCAGCAGCCGAGAAGAGCGGGAGTTAAATGAGCAGTTCTTC; CDR3aa: CASSREERELNEQFF
d_gene: NA; abundance: NA; j_gene: TRBJ2-7; v_gene: TRBV11-2; CDR3nt: TGTGCCAGCAGCTTGGACTGGCCTTACGAGCAGTACTTC; CDR3aa: CASSLDWPYEQYF
d_gene: NA; abundance: many; j_gene: TRBJ2-1; v_gene: TRBV4-1; CDR3nt: TGCGCCAGCAGCCAAGAGGACTCCCGTGTGTACAATGAGCAGTTCTTC; CDR3aa: CASSQEDSRVYNEQFF
d_gene: NA; abundance: NA; j_gene: TRBJ2-5; v_gene: TRBV7-2; CDR3nt: TGTGCCAGCAGCCCCCGGCGTGGGGGGGGCCGGGGTGAGACCCAGTACTTC; CDR3aa: CASSPRRGGGRGETQYF
d_gene: TRBD2; abundance: few; j_gene: TRBJ2-7; v_gene: TRBV3-1; CDR3nt: TGTGCCAGCAGGGTAGGACTAGCGGGGGGCGAGCAGTACTTC; CDR3aa: CASRVGLAGGEQYF
d_gene: NA; abundance: NA; j_gene: TRBJ2-1; v_gene: TRBV5-1; CDR3nt: TGCGCCAGCAGCGTACCTCTCGCAGACGAGCAGTTCTTC; CDR3aa: CASSVPLADEQFF
d_gene: NA; abundance: few; j_gene: TRBJ2-3; v_gene: TRBV9; CDR3nt: TGTGCCAGCAGCGTAGATTACAGGGTACGGGGGCAGTATTTT; CDR3aa: CASSVDYRVRGQYF
d_gene: NA; abundance: few; j_gene: TRBJ2-3; v_gene: TRBV9; CDR3nt: TGTGCCAGCAGCGTAGTAGGGGGGGGCCTGGATACGCAGTATTTT; CDR3aa: CASSVVGGGLDTQYF
d_gene: TRBD2; abundance: NA; j_gene: TRBJ2-3; v_gene: TRBV7-9; CDR3nt: TGTGCCAGCAGCCGGGTAGCGGGGGGGCCCGATACGCAGTATTTT; CDR3aa: CASSRVAGGPDTQYF
d_gene: TRBD1; abundance: NA; j_gene: TRBJ1-2; v_gene: TRBV27; CDR3nt: TGTGCCAGCAGTTCCACAGGGGATTGGTATGGCTACACCTTC; CDR3aa: CASSSTGDWYGYTF
d_gene: NA; abundance: NA; j_gene: TRBJ2-7; v_gene: TRBV7-8; CDR3nt: TGTGCCAGCACCGGGTCGGCCAGTATAGGAAGGAGCTCCTACGAGCAGTACTTC; CDR3aa: CASTGSASIGRSSYEQYF
d_gene: NA; abundance: NA; j_gene: TRBJ2-7; v_gene: TRBV7-2; CDR3nt: TGTGCCAGCAGCTCCAAACCCAGCGTGGGGCACGAGCAGTACTTC; CDR3aa: CASSSKPSVGHEQYF
d_gene: NA; abundance: NA; j_gene: TRBJ2-7; v_gene: TRBV25-1; CDR3nt: TGTGCCAGCAGTGCAACTAAGGCGCCCTACGAGCAGTACTTC; CDR3aa: CASSATKAPYEQYF
d_gene: NA; abundance: NA; j_gene: TRBJ2-5; v_gene: TRBV28; CDR3nt: TGTGCCAGCAGCCTCCCGGGCCCCGGGCAAGAGACCCAGTACTTC; CDR3aa: CASSLPGPGQETQYF
d_gene: TRBD2; abundance: NA; j_gene: TRBJ2-2; v_gene: TRBV27; CDR3nt: TGTGCCAGCAGCCAGGGCGGGGGCACCGGGGAGCTGTTTTTT; CDR3aa: CASSQGGGTGELFF
d_gene: TRBD1; abundance: few; j_gene: TRBJ2-2; v_gene: TRBV12-3/TRBV12-4; CDR3nt: TGTGCCAGCGGCTGGATCGGGACAGGGAGTTCCGGGGAGCTGTTTTTT; CDR3aa: CASGWIGTGSSGELFF
d_gene: NA; abundance: NA; j_gene: TRBJ2-7; v_gene: TRBV6-2/TRBV6-3; CDR3nt: TGTGCCAGCAGTTACTCCCGCGCCCTTTACCCCACCTACGAGCAGTACTTC; CDR3aa: CASSYSRALYPTYEQYF
d_gene: NA; abundance: NA; j_gene: TRBJ2-6; v_gene: TRBV9; CDR3nt: TGTGCCAGCAGCGTTTCTCAGGGGGGGCTTGGGGCCAACGTCCTGACTTTC; CDR3aa: CASSVSQGGLGANVLTF
d_gene: NA; abundance: NA; j_gene: TRBJ2-7; v_gene: TRBV12-3/TRBV12-4; CDR3nt: TGTGCCAGCAGTTTAGCAGGGGCCGGAATGAGGTACTTC; CDR3aa: CASSLAGAGMRYF
d_gene: NA; abundance: NA; j_gene: TRBJ2-4; v_gene: TRBV11-2; CDR3nt: TGTGCCAGCAGCTTTAACGTTATAGCCAAAAACATTCAGTACTTC; CDR3aa: CASSFNVIAKNIQYF
d_gene: TRBD2; abundance: NA; j_gene: TRBJ2-1; v_gene: TRBV7-7; CDR3nt: TGTGCCAGCAGCCCGTGGACTAGCGGGAGAAATGGTGGTGAGCAGTTCTTC; CDR3aa: CASSPWTSGRNGGEQFF
d_gene: TRBD1; abundance: few; j_gene: TRBJ2-7; v_gene: TRBV20-1; CDR3nt: TGCAGTGCTAGGGGGACAGGGGGCTACGAGCAGTACTTC; CDR3aa: CSARGTGGYEQYF
d_gene: NA; abundance: NA; j_gene: TRBJ2-2; v_gene: TRBV3-1; CDR3nt: TGTGCCAGCAGCCAAGAAGCGAGGTACGGGGAGCTGTTTTTT; CDR3aa: CASSQEARYGELFF